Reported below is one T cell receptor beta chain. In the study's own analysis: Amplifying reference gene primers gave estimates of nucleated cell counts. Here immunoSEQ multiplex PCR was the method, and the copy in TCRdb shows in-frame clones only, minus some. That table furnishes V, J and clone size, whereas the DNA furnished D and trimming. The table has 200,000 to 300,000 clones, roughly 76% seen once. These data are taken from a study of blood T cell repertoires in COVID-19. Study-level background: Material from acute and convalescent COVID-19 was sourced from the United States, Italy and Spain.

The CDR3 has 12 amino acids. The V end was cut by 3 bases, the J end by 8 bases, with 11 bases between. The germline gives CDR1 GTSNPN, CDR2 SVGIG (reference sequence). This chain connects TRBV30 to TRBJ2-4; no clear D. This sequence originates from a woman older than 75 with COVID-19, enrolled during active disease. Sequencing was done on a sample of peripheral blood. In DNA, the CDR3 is TGTGCCTGGAGCATAATTGAGGACATTCAGTACTTC. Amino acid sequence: CAWSIIEDIQYF. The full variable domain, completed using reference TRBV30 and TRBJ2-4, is SQTIHQWPATLVQPVGSPLSLECTVEGTSNPNLYWYRQAAGRGLQLLFYSVGIGQISSEVPQNLSASRPQDRQFILSSKKLLLSDSGFYLCAWSIIEDIQYFGAGTRLSVL.